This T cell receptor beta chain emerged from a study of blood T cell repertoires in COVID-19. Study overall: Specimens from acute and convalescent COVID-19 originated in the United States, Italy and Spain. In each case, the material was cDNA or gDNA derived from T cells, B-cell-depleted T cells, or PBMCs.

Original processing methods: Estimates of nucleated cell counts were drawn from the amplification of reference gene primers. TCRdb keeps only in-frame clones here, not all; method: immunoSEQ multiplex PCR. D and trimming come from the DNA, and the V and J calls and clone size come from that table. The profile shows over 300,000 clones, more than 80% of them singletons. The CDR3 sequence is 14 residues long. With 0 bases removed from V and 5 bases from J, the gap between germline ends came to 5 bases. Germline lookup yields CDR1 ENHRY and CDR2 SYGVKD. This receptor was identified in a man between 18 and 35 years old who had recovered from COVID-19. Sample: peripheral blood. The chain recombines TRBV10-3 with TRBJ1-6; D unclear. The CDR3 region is CAISESGDNSPLHF. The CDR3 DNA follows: TGTGCCATCAGTGAGTCTGGAGATAATTCACCCCTCCACTTT.